A single sample is the source of the 18 T cell receptor beta chains below, sequenced in a study of T-cell reconstitution after alpha-beta-depleted transplantation in children. TCRbeta library preparation incorporated unique molecular identifiers. TCRdb fed the PCR reads into MiXCR, producing one record per CDR3 protein. The repertoire holds around 130,000 distinct CDR3 sequences, with about 9.6% as singletons. The sample consisted of PBMCs, mostly from graft donor cells, taken 180 days after TCRalphabeta/CD19-depleted stem cell transplant. The receptors come from a girl under two years old who had a stem cell transplant for combined immunodeficiency, so the T cells may come from the graft donor.

In its sample, this clonotype was seen a few times. The J gene is TRBJ1-1, the V gene TRBV4-2; tentative D call: TRBD1 (5 bases). This CDR3 has 17 amino acids. V was clipped by 1 base and J by 5 bases, with 20 bases between them. Germline V gene lookup returns CDR1 LGHNA and CDR2 YNFKEQ. CDR3 amino acids: CASSQVGRQKLRTEAFF. Here the CDR3 DNA reads TGTGCCAGCAGCCAAGTCGGGCGACAGAAGCTCCGAACTGAAGCTTTCTTT.

V gene TRBV7-2 combines with J gene TRBJ2-7; the match to TRBD1 covers 7 bases. V shed 3 bases, J shed 0 bases, and the junction held 11 bases outside the gene matches. CDR3 size: 17 residues. Germline CDR1 and CDR2: SGHTA and FQGNSA. The CDR3 reads CASSFIGFWDSSYEQYF. DNA for the CDR3: TGTGCCAGCAGCTTTATTGGGTTCTGGGACAGCTCCTACGAGCAGTACTTC.

Concerning this clonotype: A read error may explain this, as a much larger clone is one base away. This chain links TRBV10-3 with TRBJ1-1; D is unresolved. The CDR3 is 13 amino acids. Germline V lookup: CDR1 ENHRY, CDR2 SYGVKD. V lost 5 bases, J lost 1 base, and 8 bases lay in between. CDR3 in amino acids: CAISTTENTEAFF. CDR3 nucleotide sequence: TGTGCCATCAGTACAACAGAGAACACTGAAGCTTTCTTT.

The rearrangement joins TRBV20-1 to TRBJ2-3; 12 bases agree with TRBD2. The ends lost 3 bases at V and 3 bases at J; junction bases unmatched: 13. The CDR3 totals 18 residues. CDR1 is DFQATT and CDR2 is SNEGSKA in the germline V gene (reference sequence). CDR3 loop: CSARALAGGSSITDTQYF. CDR3 DNA: TGCAGTGCTAGGGCCCTAGCGGGAGGGTCCTCCATTACAGATACGCAGTATTTT.

Of note for this clonotype: A read error may produce the germline difference seen at one junction end. The V gene is TRBV20-1, the J gene TRBJ2-3, with D perhaps matching TRBD2 (5 bases). The germline CDR1 and CDR2 sequences are DFQATT and SNEGSKA (reference sequence). This CDR3 has 10 amino acids. The chain's CDR3 is CIASSDTQYF. CDR3 DNA: TGCATTGCTAGCTCAGATACGCAGTATTTT.

This chain links TRBV29-1 with TRBJ2-2, with TRBD1 matching over 9 bases. The CDR3 contains 13 residues. Germline values: CDR1 SQVTM, CDR2 ANQGSEA. Unmatched junction bases numbered 2, after V lost 6 bases and J lost 3 bases. DNA for the CDR3: TGCAGCGTGGGACAGGGTGACACCGGGGAGCTGTTTTTT. This codes for CSVGQGDTGELFF.

This clonotype was picked up a small number of times. This rearrangement joins TRBV12-3 or TRBV12-4 to TRBJ2-3; 8 bases map to TRBD2. V lost 3 bases to trimming and J lost 6 bases; unmatched junction nucleotides: 8. The CDR3 length is 15 residues. The CDR3 protein is CASSLRRGVVDTQYF. CDR3 nucleotides: TGTGCCAGCAGTTTGAGGCGGGGGGTGGTGGATACGCAGTATTTT.

This clonotype was detected a few times. The V gene is TRBV10-3, the J gene TRBJ2-1, with 10 positions matching TRBD2. The J segment lost 3 bases and the V segment lost 8 bases, leaving 16 bases of the junction unmatched. The germline CDR1 and CDR2 sequences are ENHRY and SYGVKD. CDR3 length equals 18 residues. As DNA, the CDR3 is TGTGCCATCGGTCCCTTCAAGCGGGAGGGCCGGGGCTACAATGAGCAGTTCTTC. Amino acids: CAIGPFKREGRGYNEQFF.

The chain recombines TRBV18 with TRBJ2-3, with D possibly called TRBD1 or TRBD2 (6 bases each). V was clipped by 2 bases and J by 8 bases, with 11 bases between them. This CDR3 spans 13 amino acids. The germline CDR1 and CDR2 sequences are KGHSH and LQKENI. CDR3 coding DNA: TGTGCCAGCTCACCAGCCGGAGGGGGTACGCAGTATTTT. It specifies CASSPAGGGTQYF. The full variable domain, rest sourced from reference TRBV18 and TRBJ2-3, is NAGVMQNPRHLVRRRGQEARLRCSPMKGHSHVYWYRQLPEEGLKFMVYLQKENIIDESGMPKERFSAEFPKEGPSILRIQQVVRGDSAAYFCASSPAGGGTQYFGPGTRLTVL.

This clonotype was counted at least ten times. The chain combines TRBV5-1 with TRBJ1-1, with D maybe TRBD1 (6 bases). CDR1 and CDR2 (germline): SGHRS, YFSETQ. This CDR3 contains 14 residues. The V end was cut by 5 bases, the J end by 3 bases, with 14 bases between. CDR3 region: CASRSRDTYTEAFF. The DNA of the CDR3 is TGCGCCAGCAGGTCGCGGGACACTTACACTGAAGCTTTCTTT.

This clonotype turned up a few times. The chain uses TRBV20-1 and TRBJ2-7; D is undetermined. The CDR3 contains 10 residues. CDR1 and CDR2 (germline): DFQATT, SNEGSKA (reference sequence). V shed 7 bases and J shed 1 base, with 5 bases lying between them. The CDR3 sequence is CSVQSYEQYF. CDR3 nucleotide sequence: TGCAGTGTACAGTCCTACGAGCAGTACTTC.

V gene TRBV7-2 combines with J gene TRBJ2-3; D remains unclear. The CDR3 contains 13 residues. The germline V and J ends were trimmed by 4 bases and 2 bases, with 7 bases remaining between them. Germline values: CDR1 SGHTA, CDR2 FQGNSA. The DNA for the CDR3 is TGTGCCAGCAGCTCGACAACCACAGATACGCAGTATTTT. It is translated as CASSSTTTDTQYF.

This clonotype was seen a handful of times. The V and J genes are TRBV5-6 and TRBJ2-5, with a weak D call TRBD1 (6 bases). The length of the CDR3 is 14 residues. Trimming stripped 1 base from V and 5 bases from J, with 12 bases between. CDR1 and CDR2 (germline): SGHDT, YYEEEE. The CDR3 coding sequence is TGTGCCAGCAGCTTGTCAGGGGCAAGGGAGACCCAGTACTTC. The encoded protein is CASSLSGARETQYF.

This clonotype was found a few times. V gene TRBV7-2 combines with J gene TRBJ2-3; D unresolved. Per the germline V gene, CDR1 is SGHTA and CDR2 is FQGNSA. This CDR3 has 15 residues. V was shortened by 2 bases and J by 0 bases, with 9 bases between the two germline ends. The CDR3 region is CASSLHGSSTDTQYF. CDR3 nucleotides: TGTGCCAGCAGCTTACACGGTAGTAGCACAGATACGCAGTATTTT. The variable domain in full, completed from reference TRBV7-2 and TRBJ2-3, reads GAGVSQSPSNKVTEKGKDVELRCDPISGHTALYWYRQSLGQGLEFLIYFQGNSAPDKSGLPSDRFSAERTGGSVSTLTIQRTQQEDSAVYLCASSLHGSSTDTQYFGPGTRLTVL.

This clonotype was detected a few times. J is TRBJ2-1 and V is TRBV6-1; 9 bases align to TRBD2. The CDR3 runs 15 residues. V lost 6 bases, J lost 0 bases, and 3 bases stayed unmatched. Per germline, CDR1 MNHNS and CDR2 SASEGT. The CDR3 protein is CASSLSGSSYNEQFF. CDR3 nucleotides: TGTGCCAGCAGCCTTAGCGGGAGCTCCTACAATGAGCAGTTCTTC.

The chain links TRBV6-2 or TRBV6-3 to TRBJ1-1; tentatively, D is TRBD1 (5 bases). The CDR3 is made up of 14 amino acids. The V end was cut by 5 bases, the J end by 2 bases, with 12 bases between. Germline CDR1 MNHEY, CDR2 SVGEGT. The CDR3 sequence: CASSDPGPNTEAFF. The CDR3 DNA is TGTGCCAGCAGTGACCCGGGACCTAACACTGAAGCTTTCTTT.

This chain connects TRBV5-6 to TRBJ1-1, with no clear D. Trimming took 3 bases from V and 3 from J, leaving 12 bases between them. The CDR3 runs 14 residues. Looked up from germline, CDR1 is SGHDT and CDR2 is YYEEEE. CDR3: CASSSLDRDTEAFF. The CDR3 nucleotides read TGTGCCAGCAGCTCCTTGGACCGGGACACTGAAGCTTTCTTT.

The chain recombines TRBV6-2 or TRBV6-3 with TRBJ2-1; the match to TRBD2 covers 14 bases. The CDR3 totals 15 residues. After removal of 1 base from V and 10 bases from J, the junction contained 3 bases not matched to a gene. The germline V gene has CDR1 MNHEY and CDR2 SVGEGT. CDR3: CASSYFRLAGGEQFF. In DNA form, the CDR3 reads TGTGCCAGCAGTTACTTCCGACTAGCGGGAGGGGAGCAGTTCTTC.